Detailed here is one T cell receptor beta chain. TCRdb keeps only in-frame clones here, not all; method: immunoSEQ multiplex PCR. The table records 98,000 or so clones, around 93% of them present only once. These data belong to a study of T cell changes during pregnancy in multiple sclerosis. CDR1 SGHAT and CDR2 FQNNGV come from the germline V gene. This CDR3 has 14 amino acids. J gave up 1 base and V 5 bases, and 5 bases lay outside the gene matches. The gene calls are TRBV11-2 and TRBJ2-7, with TRBD2 matching over 7 bases. This sample comprised peripheral blood, obtained after pregnancy. The sequence was collected from a female donor with multiple sclerosis, enrolled in a pregnancy study. The CDR3 sequence is CASSLERGSYEQYF. The CDR3 nucleotides are TGTGCCAGCAGCCTTGAGCGGGGTTCCTACGAGCAGTACTTC. Filled out from reference TRBV11-2 and TRBJ2-7, the complete variable domain reads EAGVAQSPRYKIIEKRQSVAFWCNPISGHATLYWYQQILGQGPKLLIQFQNNGVVDDSQLPKDRFSAERLKGVDSTLKIQPAKLEDSAVYLCASSLERGSYEQYFGPGTRLTVT.